Given below is one T cell receptor beta chain in context. Its antigen is not yet known. Qualities for individual bases were not recorded, and no much larger clone is one base off. These data belong to a study of shared clonotypes between healthy human individuals (dated by TCRdb to the early 2020s). Study-wide context: The cohort comprised a couple of women and a few men aged 18 to 49 years. For each donor, CD4 naive and CD4 memory were each run on three plates, CD8 naive on two plates, and CD8 memory on one plate. To estimate repertoire size and how much clonotype sharing occurs between individuals, the study deeply sequenced the blood TCR repertoires of a handful of healthy adults. To increase sequencing depth and limit assay-specific biases, different laboratories used diverse techniques to prepare libraries and sequence TCR repertoires. Leukapheresis yielded between about 0.9 and 10 billion PBMCs per donor. Findings and caveats that apply to the study as a whole: Naive subsets generally had larger estimated clonotype richness than memory subsets. Across a handful of donors, around 5% of naive CD4, roughly 3.3% of naive CD8, about 2.3% of memory CD4, and under 0.45% of memory CD8 clonotypes were shared. Compared with non-shared clonotypes, the clonotypes found in all four sorted-subset donors had higher generation probabilities. Incomplete sequencing was indicated by rarefaction of sorted-subset datasets, despite the large sequencing depth. Pairwise subsampling led to the expectation that sequencing depth would affect the degree of clonotype sharing among donors. The small number of donors limited the genetic and exposure-history diversity represented. Only blood was sampled, and tissue TCR repertoires likely differ from those in blood.

V was cut back by 2 bases and J by 7 bases, leaving a gap of 18 bases between them. The CDR3 holds 16 amino acids from the cysteine to the phenylalanine. The CDR3 DNA has 48 bases and is translated from base 1. The germline V gene (reference sequence) gives CDR1 as LNHNV and CDR2 as YYDKDF. For the CD8 naive samples, CD45RO-negative cells were positively selected for CCR7, yielding a CD45RA+CCR7+ population from which TemRA cells were excluded. The donors were healthy, HIV-negative adults who had no recently reported acute infections or vaccinations. Only Caucasian adults living in Nashville, Tennessee, USA were represented among the donors. Blood was collected by leukapheresis, and PBMCs were isolated by Ficoll-Histopaque density gradient centrifugation and then cryopreserved in liquid nitrogen vapor phase. Analytical flow cytometry was used to check the purity and quantity of every magnetically sorted T cell population. From each sorted fraction, genomic DNA was isolated and quantified by UV absorbance on a Nanodrop 2000c.

Using the deep immunoSEQ assay, TCR CDR3 regions were amplified from genomic DNA by multiplex PCR. Genomic DNA extracted from each cell subset was distributed evenly over all wells of several immunoSEQ 96-well plates, and each plate served as one replicate. For sorted subsets, 200 ng of genomic DNA, equivalent to around 30,000 T cell genomes, went into each replicate PCR. The purified libraries were quantified using a Qubit 3.0 fluorometer, sized with a Bioanalyzer 2100, and then quantified again using the KAPA Library Quantification kit. Every immunoSEQ 96-well plate was sequenced on a dedicated single-read 150-cycle Illumina NextSeq 550 flow cell. Per the original workflow: Because the immunoSEQ output included only junctional sequences and no quality scores, the filtering could not be the same as the filtering used for full-length reads. Sequences were annotated with PyIR, a Python wrapper for IgBLAST v1.9, using IMGT germline references to assign V/J genes and CDR3. Any read was removed if the V/J assignment was weak (E-value above 1e-6), the CDR3 was missing, or the read contained stop codons, out-of-frame junctions, or ambiguous translated residues. V3J clonotypes were defined as sequences sharing an identical inferred V gene, J gene, and CDR3 amino acid sequence. The percentage overlap between two repertoires was calculated by dividing the number of shared unique clonotypes by the size of the smaller repertoire. Three approaches were used to assess repertoire richness: RTK rarefaction, the Chao1 estimator, and Recon v2.1 estimates of unobserved clonotypes. For all TCRbeta clonotypes obtained by the gDNA method from four donors, generation probabilities were computed with OLGA. TCRdb limited this immuneACCESS table to in-frame rearrangements with V and J called. A share of clones is missing; checked studies link under half to unresolved V genes, and the rest is unexplained. V, J and clone size were drawn from that table, and D and trimming were deduced from the DNA. The sample contains some 2.1 million clones, around 93% of them found a single time. About 1.7% of the sample goes to the ten largest clones.

The receptor comes from a man aged 18 to 35 in good health. Some clones in this sample may be carry-over from other donors' samples. The receptor chain draws on TRBV15 and TRBJ1-3; the D region possibly corresponds to TRBD1 (5 bases align). Sequenced material: naive CD8+ T cells from PBMCs. Taken with the paper, the label for cell subset or site translates to: CD45RA+CCR7+. The DNA reads as follows: TGTGCCACCAGCAGACGTTTGGAGGGGTTAGGGAACACCATATATTTT. Protein translation: CATSRRLEGLGNTIYF.